This T cell receptor beta chain was identified during a study of blood T cell repertoires in COVID-19 (dated by TCRdb to the early 2020s). Study-wide context: Collaborator samples came from the United States, Italy and Spain and covered acute and convalescent phases of COVID-19. The prospective study material was composed of cDNA or gDNA derived from T cells, B-cell-depleted T cells, or PBMCs. The dataset comprised deeply sampled blood TCRbeta repertoires from subjects exposed to, actively infected with, or recovered from COVID-19. The repertoires were released in a freely available public database meant as a resource for research on the immune response to SARS-CoV-2. The samples were drawn from two sources: the first 160 participants of the ongoing ImmuneRACE study, and 1,000 to 1,500 subjects contributed by 6 global collaborators. A de-identified subject ID, COVID-19 status, age in years and sex were almost always included in the sample metadata. Where available, HLA class I and class II types were obtained from metadata supplied by the sample provider rather than from assay-based typing. Study-wide findings and limitations: Clinical and demographic metadata were provided uncurated, with the amount varying by source and participant.

TCRbeta CDR3 regions were amplified from genomic DNA by means of the immunoSEQ Assay, a bias-controlled multiplex PCR. Per the authors' processing: The number of nucleated cells in each sample was estimated from the amplification of reference gene primers within the assay. To quantify the absolute abundance of each unique TCRbeta CDR3 rearrangement, sequence reads were collapsed and filtered. For each sample, productive Simpson clonality was calculated as the square root of Simpson's diversity index over productive rearrangements. The table was pulled from immuneACCESS by TCRdb, which kept in-frame rearrangements only. Such tables lose some clones; where checked, under half of the loss comes from unresolved V genes, and the rest has no known cause. That table furnishes V, J and clone size, whereas the DNA furnished D and trimming. The table for this sample lists 200,000 to 250,000 clones; about 90% of them were counted only once. Approximately 12% of the sample comes from the top ten.

Remarks on this clone: Its antigen is currently not known. Base-call qualities are not available, and no considerably larger clone is one nucleotide away.

The germline V gene specifies MNHEY as CDR1 and SVGEGT as CDR2. For this chain, trimming is 4 bases at the V end and 4 bases at the J end, and the number of junction bases without a gene match is 5. Spanning cysteine to phenylalanine, the CDR3 consists of 16 amino acids. Only the CDR3 DNA is retained, 48 bases long and in frame from the first base. A second Seattle source provided samples from volunteer blood donors who had recovered from COVID-19. Collaborating institutions collected whole blood in K2EDTA tubes following their own protocols. For TCRbeta analysis, collaborators shipped samples as frozen whole blood, isolated PBMCs, or DNA extracted from either of those sample types.

This receptor chain uses TRBV6-2 or TRBV6-3 and TRBJ2-4, with TRBD2 identical over 12 junction bases. This sequence was found in a woman aged 18-29 years who had recovered from COVID-19. The sample was peripheral blood. The sequence in DNA is TGTGCCAGCAGTTCCTTACTAGCGGGAGGAAAAAACATTCAGTACTTC. Its protein is CASSSLLAGGKNIQYF.